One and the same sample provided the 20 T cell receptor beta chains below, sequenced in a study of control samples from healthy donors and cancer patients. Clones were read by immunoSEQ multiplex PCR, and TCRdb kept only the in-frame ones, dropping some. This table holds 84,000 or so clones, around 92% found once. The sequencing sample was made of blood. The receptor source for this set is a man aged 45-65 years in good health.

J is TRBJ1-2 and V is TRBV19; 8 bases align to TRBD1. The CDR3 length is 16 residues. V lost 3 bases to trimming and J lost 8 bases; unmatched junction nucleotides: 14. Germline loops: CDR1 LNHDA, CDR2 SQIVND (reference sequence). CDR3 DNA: TGTGCCAGTAGTATTGGTCCGACAGGGGACCTTATGGGCTACACCTTC. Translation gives CASSIGPTGDLMGYTF.

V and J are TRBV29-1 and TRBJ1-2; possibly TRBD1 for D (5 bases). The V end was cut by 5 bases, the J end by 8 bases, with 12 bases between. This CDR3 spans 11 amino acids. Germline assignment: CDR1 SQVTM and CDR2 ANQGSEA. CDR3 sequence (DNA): TGCAGCGTTTGGGCGGGGGACGGCTACACCTTC. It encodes CSVWAGDGYTF.

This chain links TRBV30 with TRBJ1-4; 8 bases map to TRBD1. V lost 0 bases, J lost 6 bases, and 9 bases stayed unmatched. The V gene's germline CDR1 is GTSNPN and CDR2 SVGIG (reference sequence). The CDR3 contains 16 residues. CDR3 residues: CAWSVRPGGSDEKLFF. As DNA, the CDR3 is TGTGCCTGGAGTGTACGACCAGGGGGCTCGGATGAAAAACTGTTTTTT.

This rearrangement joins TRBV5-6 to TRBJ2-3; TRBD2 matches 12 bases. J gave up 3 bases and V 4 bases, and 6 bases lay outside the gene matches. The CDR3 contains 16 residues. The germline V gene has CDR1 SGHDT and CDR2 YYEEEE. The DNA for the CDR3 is TGTGCCAGCAGCCAACGGGGACTAGCGGGTACAGATACGCAGTATTTT. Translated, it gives CASSQRGLAGTDTQYF. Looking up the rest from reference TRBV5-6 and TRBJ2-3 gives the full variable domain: DAGVTQSPTHLIKTRGQQVTLRCSPKSGHDTVSWYQQALGQGPQFIFQYYEEEERQRGNFPDRFSGHQFPNYSSELNVNALLLGDSALYLCASSQRGLAGTDTQYFGPGTRLTVL.

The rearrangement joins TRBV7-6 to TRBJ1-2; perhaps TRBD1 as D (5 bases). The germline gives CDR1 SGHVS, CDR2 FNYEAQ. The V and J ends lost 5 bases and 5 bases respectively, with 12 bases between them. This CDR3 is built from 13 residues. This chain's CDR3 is CASSHGTEYGYTF. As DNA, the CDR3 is TGTGCCAGCAGCCATGGGACGGAATATGGCTACACCTTC.

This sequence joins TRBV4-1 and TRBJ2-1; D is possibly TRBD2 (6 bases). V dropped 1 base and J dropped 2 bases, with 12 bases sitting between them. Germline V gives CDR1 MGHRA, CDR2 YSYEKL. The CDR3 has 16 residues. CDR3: CASSQGGVLTYNEQFF. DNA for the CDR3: TGCGCCAGCAGCCAAGGGGGGGTATTAACCTACAATGAGCAGTTCTTC.

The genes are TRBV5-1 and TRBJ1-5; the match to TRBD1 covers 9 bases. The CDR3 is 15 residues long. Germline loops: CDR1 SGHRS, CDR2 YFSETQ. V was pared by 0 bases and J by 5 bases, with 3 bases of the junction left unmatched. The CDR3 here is CASSLGTGEDQPQHF. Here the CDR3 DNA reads TGCGCCAGCAGCTTGGGGACAGGGGAAGATCAGCCCCAGCATTTT.

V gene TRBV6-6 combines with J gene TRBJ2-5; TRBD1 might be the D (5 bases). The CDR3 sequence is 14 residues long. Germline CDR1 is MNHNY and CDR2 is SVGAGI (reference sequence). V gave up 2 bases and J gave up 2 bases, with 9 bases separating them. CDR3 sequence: CASSYGHLQETQYF. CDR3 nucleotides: TGTGCCAGCAGTTACGGACATTTACAAGAGACCCAGTACTTC.

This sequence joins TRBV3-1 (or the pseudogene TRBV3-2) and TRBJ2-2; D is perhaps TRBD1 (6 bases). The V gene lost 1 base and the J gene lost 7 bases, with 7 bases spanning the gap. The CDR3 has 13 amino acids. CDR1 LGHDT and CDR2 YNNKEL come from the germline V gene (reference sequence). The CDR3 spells CASSQGTVGELFF. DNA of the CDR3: TGTGCCAGCAGCCAAGGGACAGTCGGGGAGCTGTTTTTT.

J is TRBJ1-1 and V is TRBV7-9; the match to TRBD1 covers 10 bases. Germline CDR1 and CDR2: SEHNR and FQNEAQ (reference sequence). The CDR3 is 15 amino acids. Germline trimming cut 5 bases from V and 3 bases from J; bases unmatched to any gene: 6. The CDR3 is CASSLGGQGHTEAFF. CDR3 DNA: TGTGCCAGCAGCCTAGGGGGACAGGGGCACACTGAAGCTTTCTTT.

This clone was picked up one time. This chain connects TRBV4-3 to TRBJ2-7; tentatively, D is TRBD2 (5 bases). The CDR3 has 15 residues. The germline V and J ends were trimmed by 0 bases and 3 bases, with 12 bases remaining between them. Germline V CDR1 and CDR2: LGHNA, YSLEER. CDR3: CASSQDIGGGYEQYF. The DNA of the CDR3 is TGCGCCAGCAGCCAAGATATCGGAGGAGGCTACGAGCAGTACTTC.

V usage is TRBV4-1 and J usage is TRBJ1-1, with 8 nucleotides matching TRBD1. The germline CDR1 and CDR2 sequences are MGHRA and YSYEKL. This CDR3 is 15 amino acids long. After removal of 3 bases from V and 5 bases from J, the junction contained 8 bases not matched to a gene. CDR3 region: CASSQGATGGTEAFF. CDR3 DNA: TGCGCCAGCAGCCAGGGAGCCACAGGGGGAACTGAAGCTTTCTTT.

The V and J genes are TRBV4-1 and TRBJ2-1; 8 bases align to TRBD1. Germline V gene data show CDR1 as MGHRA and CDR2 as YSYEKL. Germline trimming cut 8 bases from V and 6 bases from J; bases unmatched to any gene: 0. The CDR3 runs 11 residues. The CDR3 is CASGQGNEQFF. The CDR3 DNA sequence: TGCGCCAGCGGACAGGGCAATGAGCAGTTCTTC.

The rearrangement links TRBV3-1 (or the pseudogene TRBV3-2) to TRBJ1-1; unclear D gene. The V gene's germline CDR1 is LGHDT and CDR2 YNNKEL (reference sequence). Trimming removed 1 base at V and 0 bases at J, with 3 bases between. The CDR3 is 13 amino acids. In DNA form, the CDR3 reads TGTGCCAGCAGCCAAGGCCTGAACACTGAAGCTTTCTTT. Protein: CASSQGLNTEAFF.

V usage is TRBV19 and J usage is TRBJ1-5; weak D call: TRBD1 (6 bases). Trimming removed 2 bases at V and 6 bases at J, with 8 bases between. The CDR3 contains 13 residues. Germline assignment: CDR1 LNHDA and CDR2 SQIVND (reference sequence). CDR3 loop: CASSIRGSQPQHF. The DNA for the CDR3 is TGTGCCAGTAGTATAAGGGGGTCTCAGCCCCAGCATTTT.

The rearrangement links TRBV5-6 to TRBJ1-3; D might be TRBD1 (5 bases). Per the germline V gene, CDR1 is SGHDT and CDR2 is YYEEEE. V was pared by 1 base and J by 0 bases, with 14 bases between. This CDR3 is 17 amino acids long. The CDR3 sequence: CASSLRQLLNSGNTIYF. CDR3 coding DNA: TGTGCCAGCAGCTTGCGACAGCTCCTCAACTCTGGAAACACCATATATTTT. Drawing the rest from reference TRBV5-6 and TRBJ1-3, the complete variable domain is DAGVTQSPTHLIKTRGQQVTLRCSPKSGHDTVSWYQQALGQGPQFIFQYYEEEERQRGNFPDRFSGHQFPNYSSELNVNALLLGDSALYLCASSLRQLLNSGNTIYFGEGSWLTVV.

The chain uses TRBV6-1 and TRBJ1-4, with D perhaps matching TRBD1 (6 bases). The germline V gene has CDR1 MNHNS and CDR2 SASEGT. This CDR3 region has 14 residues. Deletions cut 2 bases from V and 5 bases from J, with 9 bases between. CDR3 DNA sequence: TGTGCCAGCAGTGAAAGGACAGAGAATGAAAAACTGTTTTTT. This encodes CASSERTENEKLFF.

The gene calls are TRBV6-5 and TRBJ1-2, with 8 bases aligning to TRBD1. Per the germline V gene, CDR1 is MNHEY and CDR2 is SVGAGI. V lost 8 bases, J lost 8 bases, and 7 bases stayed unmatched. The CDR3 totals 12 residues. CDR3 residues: CASHGQGEGYTF. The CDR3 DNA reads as TGTGCCAGCCATGGACAGGGAGAAGGCTACACCTTC.

The CDR3 region is CATSSQGEKLFF. The CDR3 nucleotides read TGTGCCACCAGTTCCCAGGGCGAAAAACTGTTTTTT. The chain couples TRBV24-1 to TRBJ1-4, with D possibly being TRBD1 (5 bases). The CDR3 runs to 12 residues. Trimming pared 6 bases from V and 8 bases from J, leaving 9 bases between. Germline CDR1 is KGHDR and CDR2 is SFDVKD.

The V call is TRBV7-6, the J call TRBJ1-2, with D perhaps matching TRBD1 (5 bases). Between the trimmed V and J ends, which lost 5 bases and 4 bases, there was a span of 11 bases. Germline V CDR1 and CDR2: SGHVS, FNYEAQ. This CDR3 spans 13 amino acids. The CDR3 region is CASSPGTFYGYTF. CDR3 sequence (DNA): TGTGCCAGCAGCCCCGGGACCTTCTATGGCTACACCTTC.